This entry features one T cell receptor beta chain sequence. This specimen comes from a study of blood T cell repertoires in COVID-19. Study-wide context: Sample material is recorded as cDNA or gDNA derived from T cells, B-cell-depleted T cells, or PBMCs.

V was pared by 8 bases and J by 4 bases, with 6 bases of the junction left unmatched. Per the germline V gene, CDR1 is WSHSY and CDR2 is SAAADI. This CDR3 contains 14 residues. In terms of age and location, participants ranged from roughly 18 to 90 years and lived in roughly 22 US areas. Clones were read by immunoSEQ multiplex PCR, and TCRdb kept only the in-frame ones, dropping some. Of a few hundred thousand clones in the sample, roughly nine tenths were seen once. Sequencing used PBMCs or T cells enriched from blood (not recorded which). The rearrangement uses TRBV10-2 and TRBJ2-3; 10 positions match TRBD1. The clonotype was recovered from a woman aged 30 to 39 who had recovered from COVID-19. CDR3 in DNA: TGCGCCAGCGGGGACAGGGGATTTGCAGATACGCAGTATTTT. Residues: CASGDRGFADTQYF.